Sequencing of this TCR beta chain was carried out in a study of cytomegalovirus exposure and HLA in healthy donors. Study conclusions and caveats: When analyzed later, the rates of TCR association showed variation by HLA locus, with DRB1 the most and HLA-C the fewest. Several of the most significant clusters appeared linked to common viral pathogens, based on a later analysis. Cytomegalovirus association was assigned to approximately 160 TCR beta chains.

This clone was observed a few times. Its antigen remains unknown. PCR primers comprised 60 Vbeta and 13 Jbeta primers. Method: immunoSEQ multiplex PCR; TCRdb's copy keeps in-frame clones and lacks some. In the table there are 100,000 to 150,000 clones, 6.5% to 9.5% of which are singletons. This CDR3 is built from 14 residues. CDR1 and CDR2 (germline): MNHNS, SASEGT. The V end was cut by 1 base, the J end by 7 bases, with 11 bases between. This receptor was obtained from a man aged 35-49 years in good health and CMV-seronegative. This chain links TRBV6-1 with TRBJ1-5; D is possibly TRBD1 (5 bases). Sequenced input: PBMCs. CDR3 sequence (DNA): TGTGCCAGCAGTGAAGAAGGGGTATGGCAGCCCCAGCATTTT. Translation gives CASSEEGVWQPQHF.